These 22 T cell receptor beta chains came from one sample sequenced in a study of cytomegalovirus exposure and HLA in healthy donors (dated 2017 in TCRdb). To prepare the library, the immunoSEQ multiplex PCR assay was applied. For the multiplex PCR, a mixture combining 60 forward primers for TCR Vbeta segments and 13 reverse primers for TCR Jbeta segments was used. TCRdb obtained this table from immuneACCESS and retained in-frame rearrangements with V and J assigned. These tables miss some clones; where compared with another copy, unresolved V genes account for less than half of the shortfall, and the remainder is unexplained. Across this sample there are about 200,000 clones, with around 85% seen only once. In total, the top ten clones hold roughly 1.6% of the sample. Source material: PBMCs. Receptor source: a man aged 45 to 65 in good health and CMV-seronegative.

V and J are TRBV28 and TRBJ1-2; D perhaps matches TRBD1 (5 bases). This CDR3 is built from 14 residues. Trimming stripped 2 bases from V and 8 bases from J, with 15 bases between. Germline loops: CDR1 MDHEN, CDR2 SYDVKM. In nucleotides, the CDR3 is TGTGCCAGCAGTTTAGGGGGTTCCGGAGGGGGCTACACCTTC. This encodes CASSLGGSGGGYTF.

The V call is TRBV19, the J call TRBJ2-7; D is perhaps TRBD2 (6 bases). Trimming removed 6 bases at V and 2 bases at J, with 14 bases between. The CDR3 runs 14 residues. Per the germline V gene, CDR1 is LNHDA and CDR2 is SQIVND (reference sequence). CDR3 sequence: CASSRNSGAYEQYF. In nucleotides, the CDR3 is TGTGCCAGTAGCCGAAATAGCGGAGCCTACGAGCAGTACTTC.

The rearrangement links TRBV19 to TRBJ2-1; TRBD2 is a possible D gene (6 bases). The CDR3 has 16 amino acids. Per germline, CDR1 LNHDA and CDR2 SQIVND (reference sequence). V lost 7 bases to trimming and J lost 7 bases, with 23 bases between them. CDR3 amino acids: CASMRRGRTPNNEQFF. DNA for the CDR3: TGTGCCAGTATGCGGCGAGGGAGGACCCCGAATAATGAGCAGTTCTTC.

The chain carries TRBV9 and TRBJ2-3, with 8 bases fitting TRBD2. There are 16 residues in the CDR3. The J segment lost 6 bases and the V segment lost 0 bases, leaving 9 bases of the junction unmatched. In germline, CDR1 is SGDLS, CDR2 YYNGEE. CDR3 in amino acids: CASSVGGSGILDTQYF. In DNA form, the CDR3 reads TGTGCCAGCAGCGTAGGAGGTAGCGGGATACTCGATACGCAGTATTTT.

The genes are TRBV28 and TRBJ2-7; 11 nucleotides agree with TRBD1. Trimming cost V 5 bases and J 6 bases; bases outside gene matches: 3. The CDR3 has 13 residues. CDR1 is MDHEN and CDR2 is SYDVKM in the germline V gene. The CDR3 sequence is CASSTGQGGEQYF. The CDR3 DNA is TGTGCCAGCAGTACGGGACAGGGGGGCGAGCAGTACTTC. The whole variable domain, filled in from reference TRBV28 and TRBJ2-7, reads DVKVTQSSRYLVKRTGEKVFLECVQDMDHENMFWYRQDPGLGLRLIYFSYDVKMKEKGDIPEGYSVSREKKERFSLILESASTNQTSMYLCASSTGQGGEQYFGPGTRLTVT.

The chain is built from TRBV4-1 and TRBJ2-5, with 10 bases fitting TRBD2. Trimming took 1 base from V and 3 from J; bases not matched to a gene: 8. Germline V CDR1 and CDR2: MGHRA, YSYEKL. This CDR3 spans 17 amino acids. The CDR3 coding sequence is TGCGCCAGCAGCCAAGGGAGGGCTAGCGGGAGCAAAGAGACCCAGTACTTC. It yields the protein CASSQGRASGSKETQYF.

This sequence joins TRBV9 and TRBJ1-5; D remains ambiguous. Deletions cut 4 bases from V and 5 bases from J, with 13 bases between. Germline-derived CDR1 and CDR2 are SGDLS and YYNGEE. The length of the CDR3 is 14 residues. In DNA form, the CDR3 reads TGTGCCAGCAGCCCCAGACGGGGTGATCAGCCCCAGCATTTT. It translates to CASSPRRGDQPQHF. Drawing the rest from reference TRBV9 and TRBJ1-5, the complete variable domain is DSGVTQTPKHLITATGQRVTLRCSPRSGDLSVYWYQQSLDQGLQFLIQYYNGEERAKGNILERFSAQQFPDLHSELNLSSLELGDSALYFCASSPRRGDQPQHFGDGTRLSIL.

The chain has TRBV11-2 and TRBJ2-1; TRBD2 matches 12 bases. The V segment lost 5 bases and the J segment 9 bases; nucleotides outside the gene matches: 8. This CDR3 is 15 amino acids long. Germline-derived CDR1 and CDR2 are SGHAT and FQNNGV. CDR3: CASSLWTSGIGEQFF. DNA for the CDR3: TGTGCCAGCAGCCTTTGGACTAGCGGGATCGGTGAGCAGTTCTTC.

The CDR3 bases are TGTGCCAGCGCCACCGCCGGGAACACCGGGGAGCTGTTTTTT. It yields the protein CASATAGNTGELFF. The chain couples TRBV27 to TRBJ2-2; D is unclear. The V gene lost 8 bases and the J gene lost 1 base, with 11 bases spanning the gap. This CDR3 contains 14 residues. The germline CDR1 and CDR2 sequences are MNHEY and SMNVEV (reference sequence).

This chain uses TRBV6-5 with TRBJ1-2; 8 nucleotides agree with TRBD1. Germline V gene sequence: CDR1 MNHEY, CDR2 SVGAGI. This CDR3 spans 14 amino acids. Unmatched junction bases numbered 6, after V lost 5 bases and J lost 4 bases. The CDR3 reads CASSRTGPAYGYTF. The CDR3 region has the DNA TGTGCCAGCAGTCGGACAGGGCCTGCCTATGGCTACACCTTC.

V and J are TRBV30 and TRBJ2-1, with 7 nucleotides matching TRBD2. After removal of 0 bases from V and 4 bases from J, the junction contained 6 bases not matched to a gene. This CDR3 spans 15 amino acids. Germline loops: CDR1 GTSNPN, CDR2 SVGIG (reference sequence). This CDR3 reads CAWSVGGSVYNEQFF. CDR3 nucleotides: TGTGCCTGGAGTGTGGGGGGGTCTGTGTACAATGAGCAGTTCTTC. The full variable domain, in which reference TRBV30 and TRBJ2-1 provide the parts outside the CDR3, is SQTIHQWPATLVQPVGSPLSLECTVEGTSNPNLYWYRQAAGRGLQLLFYSVGIGQISSEVPQNLSASRPQDRQFILSSKKLLLSDSGFYLCAWSVGGSVYNEQFFGPGTRLTVL.

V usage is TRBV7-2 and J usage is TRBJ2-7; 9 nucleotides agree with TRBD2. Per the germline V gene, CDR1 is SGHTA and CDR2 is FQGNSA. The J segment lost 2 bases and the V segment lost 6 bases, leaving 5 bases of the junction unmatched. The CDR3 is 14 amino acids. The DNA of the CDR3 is TGTGCCAGCAGTTCCAAGCGGGAGGCCTACGAGCAGTACTTC. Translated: CASSSKREAYEQYF.

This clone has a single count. For the CDR3, the DNA is TGTGCCAGCAGCCCGACTAGCGGGAGAGTCCACGAGCAGTACTTC. Its protein is CASSPTSGRVHEQYF. The rearrangement links TRBV7-2 to TRBJ2-7; 12 bases match TRBD2. Losses at the gene ends were 5 bases for V and 5 bases for J; bases not matched to a gene: 7. Germline CDR1 is SGHTA and CDR2 is FQGNSA. This CDR3 has 15 amino acids.

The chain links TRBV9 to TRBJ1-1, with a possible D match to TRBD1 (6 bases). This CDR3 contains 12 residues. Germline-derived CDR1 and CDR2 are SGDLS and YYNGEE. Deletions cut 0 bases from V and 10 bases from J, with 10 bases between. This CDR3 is CASSVEGDRAFF. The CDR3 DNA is TGTGCCAGCAGCGTAGAGGGGGATCGAGCTTTCTTT.

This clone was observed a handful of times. The CDR3 spells CASSLAGSTDTQYF. In DNA, the CDR3 is TGTGCCAGCAGCCTCGCGGGTAGCACAGATACGCAGTATTTT. The rearrangement uses TRBV9 and TRBJ2-3; D perhaps matches TRBD2 (5 bases). CDR3 size: 14 residues. V was trimmed by 4 bases and J by 0 bases, leaving 9 bases between them. Germline CDR1 is SGDLS and CDR2 is YYNGEE.

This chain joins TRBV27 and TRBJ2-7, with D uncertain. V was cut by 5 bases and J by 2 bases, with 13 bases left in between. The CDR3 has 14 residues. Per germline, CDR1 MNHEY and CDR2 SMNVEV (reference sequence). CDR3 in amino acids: CASSATWWAYEQYF. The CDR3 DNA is TGTGCCAGCAGTGCGACATGGTGGGCCTACGAGCAGTACTTC.

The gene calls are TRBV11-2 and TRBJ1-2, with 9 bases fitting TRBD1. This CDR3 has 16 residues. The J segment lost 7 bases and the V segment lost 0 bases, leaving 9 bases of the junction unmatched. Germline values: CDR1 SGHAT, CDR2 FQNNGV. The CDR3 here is CASSLDGGTGRRGYTF. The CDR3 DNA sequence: TGTGCCAGCAGCTTAGATGGGGGGACAGGGCGGCGTGGCTACACCTTC.

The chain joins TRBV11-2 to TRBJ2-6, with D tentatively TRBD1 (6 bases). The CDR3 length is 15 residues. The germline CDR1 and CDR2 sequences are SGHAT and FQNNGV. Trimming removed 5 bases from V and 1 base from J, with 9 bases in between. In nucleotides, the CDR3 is TGTGCCAGCAGCCAAGACAGGTCTGGGGCCAACGTCCTGACTTTC. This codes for CASSQDRSGANVLTF.

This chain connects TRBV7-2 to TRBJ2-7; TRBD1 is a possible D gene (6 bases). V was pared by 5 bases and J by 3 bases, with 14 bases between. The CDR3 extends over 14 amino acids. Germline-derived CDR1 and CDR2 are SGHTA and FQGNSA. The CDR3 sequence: CASSVETGHYEQYF. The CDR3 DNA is TGTGCCAGCAGCGTAGAGACAGGCCACTACGAGCAGTACTTC.

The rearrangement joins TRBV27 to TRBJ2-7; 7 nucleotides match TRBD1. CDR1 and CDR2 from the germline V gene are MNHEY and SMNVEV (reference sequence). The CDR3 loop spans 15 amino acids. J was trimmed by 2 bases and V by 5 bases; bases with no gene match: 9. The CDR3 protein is CASSQKTGTPYEQYF. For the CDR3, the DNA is TGTGCCAGCAGTCAGAAGACAGGGACCCCCTACGAGCAGTACTTC.

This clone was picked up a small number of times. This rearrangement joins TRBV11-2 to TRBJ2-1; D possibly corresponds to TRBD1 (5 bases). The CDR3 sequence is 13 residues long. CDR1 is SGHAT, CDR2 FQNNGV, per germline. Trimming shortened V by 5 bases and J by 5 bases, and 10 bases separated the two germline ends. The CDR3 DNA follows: TGTGCCAGCAGCCCTGACAGAAACAATGAGCAGTTCTTC. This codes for CASSPDRNNEQFF.

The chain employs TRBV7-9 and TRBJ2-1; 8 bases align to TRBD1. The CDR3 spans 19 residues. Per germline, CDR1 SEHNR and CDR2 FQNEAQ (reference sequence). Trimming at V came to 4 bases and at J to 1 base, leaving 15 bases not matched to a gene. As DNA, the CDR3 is TGTGCCAGCAGCTATGGACAGGGATACGTTGCAGGTTCCTACAATGAGCAGTTCTTC. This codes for CASSYGQGYVAGSYNEQFF.